This TCR beta chain came from a study of T cell responses to AZD1222 COVID-19 vaccine. The protocol was immunoSEQ multiplex PCR, while the TCRdb copy is restricted to in-frame clones and leaves out a portion. The repertoire holds about 220,000 clones, with under 95% as singletons. Trimming took off 5 bases at V and 8 bases at J, with 14 bases between the two ends. CDR3 length: 13 amino acids. Germline V gene lookup returns CDR1 KGHSH and CDR2 LQKENI. The sample consisted of peripheral blood, taken on day 0 of MenACWY control vaccination. This receptor was taken from an adult in good health. V is TRBV18 and J is TRBJ2-3; TRBD1 or TRBD2 may be the D gene (5 bases each). In DNA, the CDR3 is TGTGCCAGCTCAGAGGGGCCCACGGGTACGCAGTATTTT. Translation gives CASSEGPTGTQYF.